Sequencing of this T cell receptor beta chain was carried out in a study of cytomegalovirus exposure and HLA in healthy donors. Study as a whole: A later analysis reported the same platform for the 100 to 150 validation repertoires and the roughly 650 first-cohort repertoires. General observations from the study: According to a subsequent analysis, TCR clusters from the first cohort were inclined to appear together in the roughly 110 validation repertoires. Confirmation in vitro established that three CMV-associated chains were specific for CMV antigens.

The study drew the donors from its approximately 120-subject validation cohort, separate from the roughly 670-subject first cohort. The repertoire was sequenced with immunoSEQ multiplex PCR; TCRdb's copy has only in-frame clones and lacks some. The sample consists of about 140,000 clones, around 85% of them appearing once. Comments on this clone: Its antigen remains unidentified.

The source material was PBMCs. This TCR was sampled from a man between 18 and 29 years old in good health and CMV-seronegative.

As DNA, the CDR3 is TGTGCCATCTCACGCTATTCCTACGAGCAGTACTTC. It specifies CAISRYSYEQYF. The chain combines TRBV10-3 with TRBJ2-7; D unclear. The germline gives CDR1 ENHRY, CDR2 SYGVKD. V gave up 8 bases and J gave up 1 base, with 9 bases separating them. The CDR3 runs 12 residues.